This T cell receptor beta chain was captured in a study of T cells in Graves' hyperthyroidism and ophthalmopathy. RNA transcripts provided the source from which TCR beta CDR3 regions were amplified. During a first-round RT-PCR of the TCR CDR3, the HTBI primer set was used. TCRdb itself ran the multiplex PCR reads through MiXCR, one entry per CDR3 protein. The sample contains approximately 500,000 distinct CDR3 sequences, 46% of which appear only once. Whole-study findings and limits: The blood repertoire included most of the expanded thyroid clonotypes above 0.001. From stable hyperthyroidism, ophthalmopathy was set apart by a 13 V-J model.

Trimming left V 6 bases short and J 4 bases short, with 11 bases between. The germline V gene has CDR1 SGHVT and CDR2 SQSDAQ. The CDR3 loop spans 13 amino acids. Notes on this clonotype: What it binds is not known.

Diagnoses were made from clinical symptoms, serum measures (thyroxine and TRAb), thyroid ultrasound and orbital computed tomography. The receptor was derived from a woman aged 18-35 years with Graves' hyperthyroidism. J is TRBJ2-3 and V is TRBV7-4, with D possibly TRBD2 on 6 matching bases. What was sequenced was peripheral blood or thyroid tissue (not recorded which). The CDR3 reads CASSSTRSDTQYF. The CDR3 bases are TGTGCCAGCAGTTCGACTAGATCAGATACGCAGTATTTT.